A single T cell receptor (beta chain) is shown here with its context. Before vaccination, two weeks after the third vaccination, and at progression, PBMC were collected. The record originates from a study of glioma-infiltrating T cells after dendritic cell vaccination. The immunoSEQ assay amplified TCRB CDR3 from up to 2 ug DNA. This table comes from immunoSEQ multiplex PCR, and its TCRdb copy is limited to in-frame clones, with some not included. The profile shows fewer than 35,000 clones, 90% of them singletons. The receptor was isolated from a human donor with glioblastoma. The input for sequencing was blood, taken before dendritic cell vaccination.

CDR3 nucleotide sequence: TGCGCCAGCAGCTTGGCAGGGTCAACTAATGAAAAACTGTTTTTT. Protein: CASSLAGSTNEKLFF. The rearrangement uses TRBV5-1 and TRBJ1-4; weak D call: TRBD1 (5 bases). Deletions cut 0 bases from V and 0 bases from J, with 6 bases between. This CDR3 contains 15 residues. Germline V gene sequence: CDR1 SGHRS, CDR2 YFSETQ.